This TCR beta chain stems from a study of T cell repertoires in cytomegalovirus infection (dated by TCRdb to between 2019 and 2020). Study-wide context: Alongside well-studied HLA-B-restricted epitopes, the peptide stimulations were aimed at recently identified HLA-C-restricted CMV epitopes, whose presentation resists viral immunomodulation. Because public TCR beta signatures pointed to carriage of CMV infection together with the matching HLA type, the HLA type of each donor mattered for the analysis.

TCRdb records Illumina HiSeq 1500 as the sequencer. TCRdb reanalyzed the raw reads on its own, using fastp at Q25 for trimming and MiXCR for clone calling, and kept in-frame beta chains. Entries that share a CDR3 protein sequence are merged under the most common genes and DNA. This sample has 110,000 or so distinct CDR3 sequences in its table, and roughly 30% of those were observed once. About 40% of the sample goes to the ten largest clones. V and J lose 6 bases and 8 bases, and a span of 22 bases separates them. The CDR1 and CDR2 encoded by the germline V gene (reference sequence) are DFQATT and SNEGSKA. The CDR3 starts with the cysteine, ends with the phenylalanine, and has 14 residues. The CDR3 DNA has 42 bases and is translated from base 1. Overall study outcomes, separate from this receptor: In both this cohort and an independent cohort of 352 donors, the cumulative frequency of public TCR beta family members distinguished carriers of CMV infection plus the relevant HLA type. The ex vivo response was dominated by HLA-C-restricted CMV-specific TCR beta clonotypes, which also provided the single most frequent clonotype in two of eight donors.

This specimen's treatment or condition label, interpreted: in vitro stimulation with specific CMV peptide epitopes to enrich CMV-specific T cells. Points on this clonotype: What antigen it recognizes has not been identified. Base qualities are not recorded, but no much larger clone differs from it by a single base.

The sample was CD8+ T cells from cultured PBMCs, taken from culture after CMV antigen stimulation. The TCR originated in a human donor in good health (CMV status not recorded). Some clones in this sample may be carry-over from other donors' samples. The chain is made from TRBV20-1 and TRBJ1-2, with TRBD1 as a weak D call on 6 bases. The sequenced DNA: TGCAGTGCCCGCCGCGGACAGTTCCTCGGGGGCTACACCTTC. It codes for CSARRGQFLGGYTF.